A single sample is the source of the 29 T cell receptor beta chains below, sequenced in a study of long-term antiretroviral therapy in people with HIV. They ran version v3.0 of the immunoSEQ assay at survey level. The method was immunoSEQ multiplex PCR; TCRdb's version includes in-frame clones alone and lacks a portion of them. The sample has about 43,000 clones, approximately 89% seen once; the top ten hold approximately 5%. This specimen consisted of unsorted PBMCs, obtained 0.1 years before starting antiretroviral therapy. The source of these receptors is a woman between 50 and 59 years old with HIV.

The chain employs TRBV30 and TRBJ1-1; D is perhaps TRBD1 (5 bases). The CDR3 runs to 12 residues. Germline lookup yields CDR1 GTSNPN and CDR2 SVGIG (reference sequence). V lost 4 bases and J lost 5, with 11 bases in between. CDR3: CAWTVGGTEAFF. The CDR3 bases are TGTGCCTGGACAGTGGGGGGGACTGAAGCTTTCTTT.

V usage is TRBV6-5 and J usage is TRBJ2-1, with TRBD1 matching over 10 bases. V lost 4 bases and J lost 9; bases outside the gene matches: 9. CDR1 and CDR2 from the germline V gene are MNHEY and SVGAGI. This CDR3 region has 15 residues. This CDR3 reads CASSSGGTGASEQFF. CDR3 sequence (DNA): TGTGCCAGCAGTTCGGGCGGGACAGGGGCTAGTGAGCAGTTCTTC.

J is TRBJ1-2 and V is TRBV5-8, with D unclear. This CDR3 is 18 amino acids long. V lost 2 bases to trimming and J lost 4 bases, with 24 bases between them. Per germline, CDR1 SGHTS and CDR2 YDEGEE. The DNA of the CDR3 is TGTGCCAGCAGCTTATTTTGGAGGGAAGCGCGGGAGCGCTATGGCTACACCTTC. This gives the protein CASSLFWREARERYGYTF.

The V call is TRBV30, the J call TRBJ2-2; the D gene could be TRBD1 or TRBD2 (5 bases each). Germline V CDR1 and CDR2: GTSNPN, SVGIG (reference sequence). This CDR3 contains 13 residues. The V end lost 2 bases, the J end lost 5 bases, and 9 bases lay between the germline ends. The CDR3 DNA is TGTGCCTGGAGTCGTGGGGGAACCGGGGAGCTGTTTTTT. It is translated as CAWSRGGTGELFF.

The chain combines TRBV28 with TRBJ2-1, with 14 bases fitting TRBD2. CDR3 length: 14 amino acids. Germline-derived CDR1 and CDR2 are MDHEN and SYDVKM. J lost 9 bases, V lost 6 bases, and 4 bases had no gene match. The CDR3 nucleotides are TGTGCCAGCAGCCCAGGACTAGCGGGGGGTGAGCAGTTCTTC. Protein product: CASSPGLAGGEQFF.

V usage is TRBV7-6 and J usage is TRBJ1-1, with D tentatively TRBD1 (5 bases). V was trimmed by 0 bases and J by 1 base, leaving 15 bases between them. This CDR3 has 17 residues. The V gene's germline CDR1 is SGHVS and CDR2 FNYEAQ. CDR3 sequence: CASSLARGRLGNTEAFF. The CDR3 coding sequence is TGTGCCAGCAGCTTAGCGAGGGGCAGACTCGGGAACACTGAAGCTTTCTTT.

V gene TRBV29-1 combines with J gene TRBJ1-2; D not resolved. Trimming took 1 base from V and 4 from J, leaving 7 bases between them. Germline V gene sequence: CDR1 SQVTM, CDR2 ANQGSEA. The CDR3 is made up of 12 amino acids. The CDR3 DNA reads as TGCAGCGTTGAAGCCAGCCTCTATGGCTACACCTTC. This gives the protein CSVEASLYGYTF.

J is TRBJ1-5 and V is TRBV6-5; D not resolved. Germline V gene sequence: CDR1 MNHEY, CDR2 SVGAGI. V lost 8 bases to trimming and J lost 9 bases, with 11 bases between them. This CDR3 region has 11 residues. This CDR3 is CASGENGPQHF. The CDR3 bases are TGTGCCAGCGGCGAAAATGGGCCCCAGCATTTT.

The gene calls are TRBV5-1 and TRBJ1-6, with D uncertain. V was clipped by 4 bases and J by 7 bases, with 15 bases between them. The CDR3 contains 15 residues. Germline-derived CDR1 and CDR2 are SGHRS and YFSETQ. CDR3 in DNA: TGCGCCAGCAGCCCCTTGGGCGAGGAGAATTCACCCCTCCACTTT. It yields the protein CASSPLGEENSPLHF.

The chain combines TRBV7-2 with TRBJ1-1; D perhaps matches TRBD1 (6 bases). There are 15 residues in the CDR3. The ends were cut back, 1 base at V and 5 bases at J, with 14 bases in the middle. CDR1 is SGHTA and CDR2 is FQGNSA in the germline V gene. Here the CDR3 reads CASSLGRGARTEAFF. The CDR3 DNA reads TGTGCCAGCAGCTTAGGTCGGGGGGCGAGGACTGAAGCTTTCTTT.

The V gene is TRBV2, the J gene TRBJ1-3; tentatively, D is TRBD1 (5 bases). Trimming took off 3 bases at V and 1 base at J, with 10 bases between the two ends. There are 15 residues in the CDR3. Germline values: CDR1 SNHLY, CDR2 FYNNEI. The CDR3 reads CASSDSGESGNTIYF. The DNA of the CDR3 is TGTGCCAGCAGTGACTCGGGGGAATCTGGAAACACCATATATTTT.

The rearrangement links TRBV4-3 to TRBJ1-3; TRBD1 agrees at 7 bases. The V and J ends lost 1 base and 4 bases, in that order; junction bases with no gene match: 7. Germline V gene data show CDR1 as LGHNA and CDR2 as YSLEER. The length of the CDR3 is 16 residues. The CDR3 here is CASSQAVTGSGNTIYF. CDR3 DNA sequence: TGCGCCAGCAGCCAAGCTGTGACAGGGTCCGGAAACACCATATATTTT.

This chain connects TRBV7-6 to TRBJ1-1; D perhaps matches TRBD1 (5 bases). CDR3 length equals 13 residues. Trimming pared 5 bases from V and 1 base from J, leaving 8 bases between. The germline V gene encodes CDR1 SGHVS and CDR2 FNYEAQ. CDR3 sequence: CASSRGRNTEAFF. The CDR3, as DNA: TGTGCCAGCAGCCGGGGCAGGAACACTGAAGCTTTCTTT.

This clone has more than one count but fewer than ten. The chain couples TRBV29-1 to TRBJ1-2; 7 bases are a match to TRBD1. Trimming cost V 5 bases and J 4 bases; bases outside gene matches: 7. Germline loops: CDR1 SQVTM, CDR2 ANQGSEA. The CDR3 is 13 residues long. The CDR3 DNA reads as TGCAGCGTTTCGGGACAGTACTTCTATGGCTACACCTTC. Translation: CSVSGQYFYGYTF.

In nucleotides, the CDR3 is TGTGCCAGCAGTTACTCCGGGGGGACCGGGGAGCTGTTTTTT. Protein sequence: CASSYSGGTGELFF. This sequence joins TRBV6-6 and TRBJ2-2; TRBD2 matches at 7 bases. V was pared by 0 bases and J by 5 bases, with 0 bases of the junction left unmatched. The CDR3 sequence is 14 residues long. The V gene's germline CDR1 is MNHNY and CDR2 SVGAGI (reference sequence).

The CDR3 protein is CASSRATGRNNSPLHF. CDR3 DNA: TGTGCCAGCAGCCGGGCGACAGGGCGAAACAATTCACCCCTCCACTTT. The genes are TRBV4-2 and TRBJ1-6; the match to TRBD1 covers 7 bases. Looked up from germline, CDR1 is LGHNA and CDR2 is YNFKEQ. J lost 7 bases, V lost 4 bases, and 10 bases had no gene match. This CDR3 spans 16 amino acids.

The CDR3 region has the DNA TGCGCCAGCAGCTTGAACCTCAACTCTGGAAACACCATATATTTT. It translates to CASSLNLNSGNTIYF. The chain employs TRBV5-1 and TRBJ1-3; D gene unclear. The V gene lost 1 base and the J gene lost 0 bases, with 8 bases spanning the gap. Germline V gene sequence: CDR1 SGHRS, CDR2 YFSETQ. The CDR3 spans 15 residues. The variable domain in full, completed from reference TRBV5-1 and TRBJ1-3, reads KAGVTQTPRYLIKTRGQQVTLSCSPISGHRSVSWYQQTPGQGLQFLFEYFSETQRNKGNFPGRFSGRQFSNSRSEMNVSTLELGDSALYLCASSLNLNSGNTIYFGEGSWLTVV.

DNA for the CDR3: TGTGCCAGCAGCTTAGGTCGCGGTGAAAAACTGTTTTTT. It codes for CASSLGRGEKLFF. This chain uses TRBV11-1 with TRBJ1-4; D is uncertain. The CDR3 consists of 13 residues. The ends were cut back, 1 base at V and 7 bases at J, with 7 bases in the middle. From germline, CDR1 is SGHAT and CDR2 FQDESV (reference sequence). The full variable domain, with the rest looked up from reference TRBV11-1 and TRBJ1-4, is EAEVAQSPRYKITEKSQAVAFWCDPISGHATLYWYRQILGQGPELLVQFQDESVVDDSQLPKDRFSAERLKGVDSTLKIQPAELGDSAMYLCASSLGRGEKLFFGSGTQLSVL.

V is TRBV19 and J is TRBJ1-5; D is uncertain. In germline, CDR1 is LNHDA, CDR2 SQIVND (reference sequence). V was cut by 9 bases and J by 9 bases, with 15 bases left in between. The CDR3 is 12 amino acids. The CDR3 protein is CASQKVGSPQHF. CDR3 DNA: TGTGCCAGCCAAAAGGTCGGGTCGCCCCAGCATTTT.

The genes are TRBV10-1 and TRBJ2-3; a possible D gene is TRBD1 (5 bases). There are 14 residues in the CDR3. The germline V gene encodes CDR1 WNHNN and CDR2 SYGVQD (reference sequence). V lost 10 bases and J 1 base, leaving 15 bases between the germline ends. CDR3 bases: TGCGCCACCTCGGACACAAAACGCACAGATACGCAGTATTTT. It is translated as CATSDTKRTDTQYF.

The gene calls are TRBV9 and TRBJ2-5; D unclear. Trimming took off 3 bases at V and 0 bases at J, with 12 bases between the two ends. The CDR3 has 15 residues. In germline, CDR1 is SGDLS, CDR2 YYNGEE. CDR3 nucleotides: TGTGCCAGCAGCGCAGACCCTTCCTACCAAGAGACCCAGTACTTC. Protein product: CASSADPSYQETQYF. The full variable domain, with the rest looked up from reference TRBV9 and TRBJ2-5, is DSGVTQTPKHLITATGQRVTLRCSPRSGDLSVYWYQQSLDQGLQFLIQYYNGEERAKGNILERFSAQQFPDLHSELNLSSLELGDSALYFCASSADPSYQETQYFGPGTRLLVL.

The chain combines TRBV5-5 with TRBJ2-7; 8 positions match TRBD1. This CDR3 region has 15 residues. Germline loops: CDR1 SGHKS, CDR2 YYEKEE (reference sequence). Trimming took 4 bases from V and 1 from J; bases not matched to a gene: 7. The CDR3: CASSQTTGGSYEQYF. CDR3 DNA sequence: TGTGCCAGCAGCCAGACTACAGGGGGGTCCTACGAGCAGTACTTC.

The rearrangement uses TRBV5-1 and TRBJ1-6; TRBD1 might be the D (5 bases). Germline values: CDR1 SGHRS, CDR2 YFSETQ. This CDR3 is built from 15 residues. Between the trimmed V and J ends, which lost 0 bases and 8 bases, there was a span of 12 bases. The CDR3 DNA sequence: TGCGCCAGCAGCTTGGTTTGGGACGGGGATTCACCCCTCCACTTT. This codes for CASSLVWDGDSPLHF.

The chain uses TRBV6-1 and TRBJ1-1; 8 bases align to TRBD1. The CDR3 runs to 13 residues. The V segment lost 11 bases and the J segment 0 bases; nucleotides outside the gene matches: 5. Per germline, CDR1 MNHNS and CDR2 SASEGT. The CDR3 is CAGDRGLNTEAFF. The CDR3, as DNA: TGTGCCGGAGACAGGGGCCTGAACACTGAAGCTTTCTTT.

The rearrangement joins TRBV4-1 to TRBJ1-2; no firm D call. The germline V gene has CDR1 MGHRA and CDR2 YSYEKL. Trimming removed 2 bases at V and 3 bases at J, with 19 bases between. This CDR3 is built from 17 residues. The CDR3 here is CASSQIRTGGSYYGYTF. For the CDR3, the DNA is TGCGCCAGCAGCCAAATTAGGACGGGAGGAAGCTACTATGGCTACACCTTC.

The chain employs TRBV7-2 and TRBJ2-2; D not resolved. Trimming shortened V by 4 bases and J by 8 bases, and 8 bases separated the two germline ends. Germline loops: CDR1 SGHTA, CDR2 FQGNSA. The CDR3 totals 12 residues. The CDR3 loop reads CASSSRLGELFF. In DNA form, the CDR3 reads TGTGCCAGCAGCTCCAGGCTAGGGGAGCTGTTTTTT.

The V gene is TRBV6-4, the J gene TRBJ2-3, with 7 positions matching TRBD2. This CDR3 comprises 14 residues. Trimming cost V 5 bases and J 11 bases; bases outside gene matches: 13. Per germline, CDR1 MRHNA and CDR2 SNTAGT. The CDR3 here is CASSQFLLSGEQYF. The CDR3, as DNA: TGTGCCAGCAGTCAGTTCCTTCTGAGCGGGGAGCAGTATTTT.

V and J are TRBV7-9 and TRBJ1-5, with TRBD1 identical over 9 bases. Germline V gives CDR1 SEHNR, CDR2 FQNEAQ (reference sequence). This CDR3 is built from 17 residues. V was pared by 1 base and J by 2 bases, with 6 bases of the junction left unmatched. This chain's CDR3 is CASSLGGTGMGNQPQHF. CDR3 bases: TGTGCCAGCAGCTTAGGAGGGACAGGGATGGGCAATCAGCCCCAGCATTTT.

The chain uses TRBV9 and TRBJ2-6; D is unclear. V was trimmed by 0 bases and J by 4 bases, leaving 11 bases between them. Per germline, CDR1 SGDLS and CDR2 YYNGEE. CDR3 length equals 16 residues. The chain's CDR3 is CASSVAWGSGANVLTF. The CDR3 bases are TGTGCCAGCAGCGTAGCGTGGGGAAGCGGGGCCAACGTCCTGACTTTC.